The source of this TCR beta chain is a study of metastatic and nonmetastatic thyroid tumors. Whole-study context: The study looked at repertoires side by side in blood and in tumor or nodule tissue from malignant and benign thyroid patients.

All patients reached thyroid surgery having received no treatment beforehand. The study's findings and limits: For both blood and tumor, malignant thyroid tumors reportedly showed significantly higher TCR beta diversity than benign nodules did.

TCRdb re-called the PCR reads through MiXCR. This table holds roughly 4,100 clones, roughly a fifth found once. Germline V gene lookup returns CDR1 MDHEN and CDR2 SYDVKM. The CDR3 runs to 16 residues. Losses at the gene ends were 3 bases for V and 4 bases for J; bases not matched to a gene: 4. By sample fraction, this clone is medium-sized (0.01 to 0.1%). Its antigen remains unidentified. This receptor was obtained from a male donor with papillary thyroid cancer or a benign thyroid nodule (not recorded which). Some clones in this sample may be carry-over from other donors' samples. Material: tumor tissue. The genes are TRBV28 and TRBJ2-2; 11 nucleotides match TRBD2. The CDR3 loop reads CASSFPGLAVTGELFF. The CDR3 bases are TGTGCCAGCAGTTTCCCGGGACTAGCGGTCACCGGGGAGCTGTTTTTT.